What follows describes a single T cell receptor beta chain. Multiplex touch-down PCR with TRB-A/B primers amplified rearranged V-D-J TRB sequences. TCRdb ran MiXCR on the multiplex PCR reads and lists one entry per CDR3 protein. The sample lists approximately 600 distinct CDR3 sequences, 83% occurring once. Amplification of TCR beta used genomic DNA extracted from peripheral blood. The source of the sample is a study of T cell repertoires in aging, cancer and after chemotherapy. The sample consisted of blood. This TCR was recovered from a human donor with a solid tumor.

The CDR3 is CASSFFGTGPNEQFF. The CDR3 nucleotides read TGTGCCAGCAGCTTTTTTGGGACAGGGCCCAATGAGCAGTTCTTC. The V gene is TRBV7-6, the J gene TRBJ2-1; TRBD1 agrees at 9 bases. Germline V lookup: CDR1 SGHVS, CDR2 FNYEAQ. This CDR3 comprises 15 residues. V lost 3 bases and J lost 6; bases outside the gene matches: 6.